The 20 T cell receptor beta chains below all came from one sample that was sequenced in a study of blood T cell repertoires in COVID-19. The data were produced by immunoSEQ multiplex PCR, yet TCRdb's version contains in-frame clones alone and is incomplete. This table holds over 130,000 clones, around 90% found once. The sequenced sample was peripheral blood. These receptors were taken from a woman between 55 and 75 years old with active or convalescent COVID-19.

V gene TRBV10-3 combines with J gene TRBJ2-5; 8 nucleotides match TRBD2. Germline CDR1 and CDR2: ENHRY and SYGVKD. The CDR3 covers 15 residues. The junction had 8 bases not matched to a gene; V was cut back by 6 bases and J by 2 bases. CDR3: CAIRKHSGEQETQYF. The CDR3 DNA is TGTGCCATCAGGAAACATAGCGGGGAACAAGAGACCCAGTACTTC.

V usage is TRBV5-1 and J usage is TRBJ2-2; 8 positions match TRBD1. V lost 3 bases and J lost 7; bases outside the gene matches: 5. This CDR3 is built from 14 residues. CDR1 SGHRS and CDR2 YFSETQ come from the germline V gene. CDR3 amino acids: CASSSQGEGGELFF. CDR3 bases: TGCGCCAGCAGCTCACAGGGGGAAGGCGGGGAGCTGTTTTTT.

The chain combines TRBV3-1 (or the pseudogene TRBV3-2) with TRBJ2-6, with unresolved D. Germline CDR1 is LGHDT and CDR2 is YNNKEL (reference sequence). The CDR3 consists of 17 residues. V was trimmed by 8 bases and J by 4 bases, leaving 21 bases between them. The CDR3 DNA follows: TGTGCCAGCTCTGAGTCAACCAGGCCATACGGGGCCAACGTCCTGACTTTC. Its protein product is CASSESTRPYGANVLTF.

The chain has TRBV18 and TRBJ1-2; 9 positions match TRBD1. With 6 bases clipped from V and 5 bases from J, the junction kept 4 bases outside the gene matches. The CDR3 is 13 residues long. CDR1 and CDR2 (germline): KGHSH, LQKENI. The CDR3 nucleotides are TGTGCCAGCTCCCGGGGACAGGGTTATGGCTACACCTTC. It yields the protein CASSRGQGYGYTF.

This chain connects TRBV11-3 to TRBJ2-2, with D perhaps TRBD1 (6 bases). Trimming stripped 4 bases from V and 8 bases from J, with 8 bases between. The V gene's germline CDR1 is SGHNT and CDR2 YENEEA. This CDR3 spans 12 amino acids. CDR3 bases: TGTGCCAGCAGCTCCACAGGGGGGGAGCTGTTTTTT. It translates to CASSSTGGELFF.

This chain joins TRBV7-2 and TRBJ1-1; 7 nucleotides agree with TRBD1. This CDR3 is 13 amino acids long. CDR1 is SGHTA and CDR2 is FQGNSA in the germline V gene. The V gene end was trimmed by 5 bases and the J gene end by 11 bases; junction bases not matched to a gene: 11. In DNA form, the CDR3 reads TGTGCCAGCAGCCTACTCTCACAGGGGCCGGCTTTCTTT. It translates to CASSLLSQGPAFF.

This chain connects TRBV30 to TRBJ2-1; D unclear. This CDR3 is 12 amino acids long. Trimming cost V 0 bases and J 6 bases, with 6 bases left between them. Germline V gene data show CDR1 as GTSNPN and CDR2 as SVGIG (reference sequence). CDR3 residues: CAWSVLGNEQFF. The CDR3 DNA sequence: TGTGCCTGGAGTGTTCTAGGCAATGAGCAGTTCTTC.

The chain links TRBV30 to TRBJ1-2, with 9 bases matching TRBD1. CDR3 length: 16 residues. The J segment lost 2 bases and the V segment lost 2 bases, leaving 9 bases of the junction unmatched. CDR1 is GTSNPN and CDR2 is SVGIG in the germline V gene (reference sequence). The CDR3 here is CAWSPGTGHNNYGYTF. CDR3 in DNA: TGTGCCTGGAGTCCCGGGACAGGGCATAACAACTATGGCTACACCTTC.

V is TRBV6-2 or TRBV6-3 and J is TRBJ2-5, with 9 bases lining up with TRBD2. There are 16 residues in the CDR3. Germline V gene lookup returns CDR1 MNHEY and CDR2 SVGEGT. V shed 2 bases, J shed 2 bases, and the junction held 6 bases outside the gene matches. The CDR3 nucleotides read TGTGCCAGCAGTTACGGCGGGGGGGCGGGGCAAGAGACCCAGTACTTC. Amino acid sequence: CASSYGGGAGQETQYF.

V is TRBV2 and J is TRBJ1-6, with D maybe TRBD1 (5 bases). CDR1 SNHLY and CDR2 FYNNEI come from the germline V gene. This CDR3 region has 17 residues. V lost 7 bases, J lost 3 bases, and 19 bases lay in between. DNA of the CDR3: TGTGCCAGCAATCCGACAGTTACGCTGTTCTATAATTCACCCCTCCACTTT. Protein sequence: CASNPTVTLFYNSPLHF.

The CDR3 here is CASSRGVTYTEAFF. The CDR3 bases are TGCGCCAGCAGCCGGGGGGTGACGTACACTGAAGCTTTCTTT. This sequence joins TRBV5-1 and TRBJ1-1; D might be TRBD1 (5 bases). CDR1 is SGHRS, CDR2 YFSETQ, per germline. The V end was cut by 4 bases, the J end by 3 bases, with 13 bases between. The CDR3 extends over 14 amino acids.

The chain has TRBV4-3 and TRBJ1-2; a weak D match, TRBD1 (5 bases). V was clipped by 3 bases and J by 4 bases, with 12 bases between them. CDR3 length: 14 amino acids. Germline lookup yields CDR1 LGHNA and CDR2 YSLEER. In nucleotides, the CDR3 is TGCGCCAGCAGCCAGACCAGGGCCGTCTATGGCTACACCTTC. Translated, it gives CASSQTRAVYGYTF.

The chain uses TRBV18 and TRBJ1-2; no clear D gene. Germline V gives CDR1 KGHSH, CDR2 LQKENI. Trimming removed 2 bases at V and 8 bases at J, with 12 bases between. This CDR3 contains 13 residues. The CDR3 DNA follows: TGTGCCAGCTCACCATCAACTAACTGGGGCTACACCTTC. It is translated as CASSPSTNWGYTF.

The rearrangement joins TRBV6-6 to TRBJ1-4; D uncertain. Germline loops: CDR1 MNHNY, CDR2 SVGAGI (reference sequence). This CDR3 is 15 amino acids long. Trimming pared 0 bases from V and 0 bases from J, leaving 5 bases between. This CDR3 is CASSYSSATNEKLFF. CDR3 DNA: TGTGCCAGCAGTTACTCCAGTGCAACTAATGAAAAACTGTTTTTT.

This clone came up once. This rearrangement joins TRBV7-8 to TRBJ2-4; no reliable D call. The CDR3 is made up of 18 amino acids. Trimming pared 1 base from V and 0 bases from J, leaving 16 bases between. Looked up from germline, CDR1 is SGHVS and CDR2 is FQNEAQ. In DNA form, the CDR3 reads TGTGCCAGCAGCTTAGTAGCTTCTGGAAATATAGCCAAAAACATTCAGTACTTC. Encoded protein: CASSLVASGNIAKNIQYF. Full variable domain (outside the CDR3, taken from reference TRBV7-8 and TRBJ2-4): GAGVSQSPRYKVAKRGQDVALRCDPISGHVSLFWYQQALGQGPEFLTYFQNEAQLDKSGLPSDRFFAERPEGSVSTLKIQRTQQEDSAVYLCASSLVASGNIAKNIQYFGAGTRLSVL.

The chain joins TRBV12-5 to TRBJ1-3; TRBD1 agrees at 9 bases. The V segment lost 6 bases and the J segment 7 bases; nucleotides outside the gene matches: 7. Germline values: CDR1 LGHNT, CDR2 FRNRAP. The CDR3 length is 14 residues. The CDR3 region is CASGPGQGRNTIYF. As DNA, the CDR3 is TGTGCTAGTGGGCCGGGACAGGGACGGAACACCATATATTTT.

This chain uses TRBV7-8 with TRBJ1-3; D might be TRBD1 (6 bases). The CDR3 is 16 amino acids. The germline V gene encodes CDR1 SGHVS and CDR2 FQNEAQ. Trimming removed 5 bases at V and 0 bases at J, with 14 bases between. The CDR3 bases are TGTGCCAGCAGCCAAAATCAGGGGAGCTCTGGAAACACCATATATTTT. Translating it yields CASSQNQGSSGNTIYF.

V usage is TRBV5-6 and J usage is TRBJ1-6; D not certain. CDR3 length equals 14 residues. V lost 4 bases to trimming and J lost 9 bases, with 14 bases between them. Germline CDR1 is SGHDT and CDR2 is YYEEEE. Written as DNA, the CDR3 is TGTGCCAGCAGCAGACGCCGGGTAGGTTCACCCCTCCACTTT. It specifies CASSRRRVGSPLHF.

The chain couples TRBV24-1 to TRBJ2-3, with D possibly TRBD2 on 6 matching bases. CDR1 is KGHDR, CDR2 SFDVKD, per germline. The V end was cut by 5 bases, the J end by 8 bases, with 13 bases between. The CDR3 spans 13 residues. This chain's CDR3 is CATSVGGEPTQYF. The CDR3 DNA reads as TGTGCCACCAGTGTTGGCGGGGAACCTACGCAGTATTTT.

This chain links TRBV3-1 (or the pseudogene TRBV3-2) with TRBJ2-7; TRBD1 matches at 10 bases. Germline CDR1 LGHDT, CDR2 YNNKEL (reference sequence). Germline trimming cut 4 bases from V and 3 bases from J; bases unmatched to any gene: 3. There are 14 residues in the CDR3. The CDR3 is CASSPRDRGYEQYF. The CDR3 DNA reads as TGTGCCAGCAGCCCCCGGGACAGGGGCTACGAGCAGTACTTC.